Each of the 12 T cell receptor beta chains below was sequenced from the same sample in a study of vaccination effects on CD4 cells after COVID-19. No cognate antigen is known for these TCRs. Sequencing was performed with immunoSEQ multiplex PCR; in TCRdb, only in-frame clones are kept and a portion is missing. The profile covers 67,000 or so clones, with 70% to 90% appearing a single time and 0.95% to 1.5% taken by the ten largest. Before sequencing, viral peptide pools were used by the ViraFEST assay to expand antigen-specific CD4+ T cells. Cells that had been cultured for 10 days were the source of isolated CD4+ T cells. Either the mRNA-1273 or the BNT162b2 vaccine was given to participants as two doses. The specimen comprised CD4+ T cells from PBMCs cultured with HCoV-229E spike peptides, sampled after COVID-19 vaccination. Source of these receptors: a human donor who received a COVID-19 vaccine.

The chain couples TRBV2 to TRBJ2-2, with a weak D call TRBD2 (5 bases). Germline V gene data show CDR1 as SNHLY and CDR2 as FYNNEI. CDR3 length: 16 residues. Between the trimmed V and J ends, which lost 5 bases and 5 bases, there was a span of 18 bases. The chain's CDR3 is CASSKRRGPGTGELFF. CDR3 sequence (DNA): TGTGCCAGCAGTAAAAGAAGAGGCCCGGGGACCGGGGAGCTGTTTTTT.

The chain uses TRBV6-5 and TRBJ1-4; 11 nucleotides match TRBD1. Germline V CDR1 and CDR2: MNHEY, SVGAGI. CDR3 size: 13 residues. Trimming took 7 bases from V and 8 from J; bases not matched to a gene: 3. CDR3 in amino acids: CASMDRGLEKLFF. The CDR3 bases are TGTGCCAGCATGGACAGGGGGCTCGAAAAACTGTTTTTT.

This chain connects TRBV6-5 to TRBJ2-5, with unresolved D. The V end lost 7 bases, the J end lost 2 bases, and 11 bases lay between the germline ends. This CDR3 has 13 amino acids. Germline V gene lookup returns CDR1 MNHEY and CDR2 SVGAGI. The CDR3 sequence is CASIGREQETQYF. The CDR3 DNA reads TGTGCCAGCATTGGAAGGGAACAAGAGACCCAGTACTTC.

This chain links TRBV6-1 with TRBJ1-4; D call uncertain. Germline CDR1 MNHNS, CDR2 SASEGT. Deletions cut 0 bases from V and 7 bases from J, with 6 bases between. The CDR3 is 13 residues long. This CDR3 reads CASSEAGGEKLFF. The CDR3, as DNA: TGTGCCAGCAGTGAAGCTGGCGGTGAAAAACTGTTTTTT.

This chain joins TRBV2 and TRBJ1-2, with 7 nucleotides matching TRBD1. The V segment lost 9 bases and the J segment 2 bases; nucleotides outside the gene matches: 3. CDR3 length: 12 amino acids. Per germline, CDR1 SNHLY and CDR2 FYNNEI. CDR3 nucleotide sequence: TGTGCCAGTCGGGACAGAAACTATGGCTACACCTTC. It specifies CASRDRNYGYTF. Drawing the rest from reference TRBV2 and TRBJ1-2, the complete variable domain is EPEVTQTPSHQVTQMGQEVILRCVPISNHLYFYWYRQILGQKVEFLVSFYNNEISEKSEIFDDQFSVERPDGSNFTLKIRSTKLEDSAMYFCASRDRNYGYTFGSGTRLTVV.

This chain uses TRBV5-1 with TRBJ1-1; tentatively, D is TRBD1 (5 bases). CDR3 length: 13 residues. Trimming took 1 base from V and 5 from J, leaving 9 bases between them. CDR1 SGHRS and CDR2 YFSETQ come from the germline V gene. This CDR3 is CASSLTGQTEAFF. The CDR3 nucleotides are TGCGCCAGCAGCTTGACAGGACAAACTGAAGCTTTCTTT.

This clone turned up a few times. V and J are TRBV6-5 and TRBJ1-2; 8 nucleotides align to TRBD1. Germline CDR1 and CDR2: MNHEY and SVGAGI. After removal of 5 bases from V and 1 base from J, the junction contained 6 bases not matched to a gene. This CDR3 contains 15 residues. For the CDR3, the DNA is TGTGCCAGCAGTCATCAGGGGGCGGTTAACTATGGCTACACCTTC. The encoded protein is CASSHQGAVNYGYTF.

V and J are TRBV12-3 or TRBV12-4 and TRBJ1-5; D is unclear. The CDR3 length is 13 residues. V was trimmed by 6 bases and J by 2 bases, leaving 8 bases between them. The CDR3 DNA is TGTGCCAGCAGCCCGGACGGCAATCAGCCCCAGCATTTT. Protein sequence: CASSPDGNQPQHF.

The rearrangement links TRBV19 to TRBJ2-5, with unresolved D. Trimming took off 3 bases at V and 1 base at J, with 9 bases between the two ends. There are 14 residues in the CDR3. Germline-derived CDR1 and CDR2 are LNHDA and SQIVND (reference sequence). The CDR3 region is CASSINALQETQYF. CDR3 nucleotides: TGTGCCAGTAGTATTAACGCACTCCAAGAGACCCAGTACTTC.

V is TRBV5-1 and J is TRBJ2-1; D not resolved. V was trimmed by 0 bases and J by 1 base, leaving 5 bases between them. Germline V lookup: CDR1 SGHRS, CDR2 YFSETQ. The CDR3 length is 14 residues. The CDR3 DNA reads TGCGCCAGCAGCTTGGGAGCGTCCTACAATGAGCAGTTCTTC. It translates to CASSLGASYNEQFF.

The V call is TRBV30, the J call TRBJ2-1; D is perhaps TRBD1 or TRBD2 (5 bases each). The ends were cut back, 4 bases at V and 6 bases at J, with 16 bases in the middle. CDR3 size: 14 residues. Germline V gives CDR1 GTSNPN, CDR2 SVGIG (reference sequence). The CDR3 reads CAWMGRGRPNEQFF. CDR3 nucleotides: TGTGCCTGGATGGGTAGGGGACGCCCCAATGAGCAGTTCTTC.

The chain joins TRBV5-1 to TRBJ2-3; TRBD1 is a possible D gene (5 bases). CDR3 length: 14 amino acids. Germline CDR1 reads SGHRS; CDR2 reads YFSETQ. V gave up 6 bases and J gave up 2 bases, with 13 bases separating them. The CDR3 region is CASMARQSTDTQYF. The CDR3 bases are TGCGCCAGCATGGCCCGACAGTCCACAGATACGCAGTATTTT.